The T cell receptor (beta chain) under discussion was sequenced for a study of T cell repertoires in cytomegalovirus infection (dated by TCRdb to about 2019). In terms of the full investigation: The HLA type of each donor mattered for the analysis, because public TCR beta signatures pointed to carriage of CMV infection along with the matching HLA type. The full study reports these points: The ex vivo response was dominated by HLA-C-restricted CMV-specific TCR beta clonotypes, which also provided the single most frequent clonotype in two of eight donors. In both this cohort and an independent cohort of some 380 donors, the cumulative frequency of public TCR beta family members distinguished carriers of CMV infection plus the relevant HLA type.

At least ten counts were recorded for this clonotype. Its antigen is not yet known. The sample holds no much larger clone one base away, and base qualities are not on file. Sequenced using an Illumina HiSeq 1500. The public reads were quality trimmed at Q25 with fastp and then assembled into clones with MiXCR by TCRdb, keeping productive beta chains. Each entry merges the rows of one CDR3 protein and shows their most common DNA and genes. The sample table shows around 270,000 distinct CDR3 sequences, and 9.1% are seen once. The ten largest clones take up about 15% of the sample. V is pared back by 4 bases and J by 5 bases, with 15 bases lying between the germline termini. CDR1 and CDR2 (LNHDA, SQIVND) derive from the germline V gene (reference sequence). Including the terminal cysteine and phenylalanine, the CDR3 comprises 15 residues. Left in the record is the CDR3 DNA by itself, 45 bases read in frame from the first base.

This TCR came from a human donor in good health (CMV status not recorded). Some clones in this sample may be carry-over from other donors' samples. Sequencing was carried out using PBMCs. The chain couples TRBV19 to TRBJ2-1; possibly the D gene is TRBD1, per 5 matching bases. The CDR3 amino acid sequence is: CASSTQGWKNNEQFF. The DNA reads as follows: TGTGCCAGTAGTACTCAGGGTTGGAAGAACAATGAGCAGTTCTTC.